This TCR beta chain was sequenced in a study of T cells after yellow fever vaccination. Study-wide results and limits: Primary-vaccination clones mostly resurfaced post-booster (more than 95% CD4, under 90% CD8).

The count of this clonotype is one. No antigen is known for it. This CDR3 has 13 amino acids. Per germline, CDR1 SQVTM and CDR2 ANQGSEA. V was pared by 4 bases and J by 2 bases, with 10 bases between. TCRdb re-called the 5' RACE reads with MiXCR, one entry per CDR3 protein. The repertoire holds some 600,000 distinct CDR3 sequences, about 12% seen once, with approximately 15% in the top ten. This receptor was taken from a man aged 25 to 40 who received the YFV17D yellow fever vaccine. This chain connects TRBV29-1 to TRBJ2-3; D not certain. The source was PBMCs, collected on the day of the yellow fever booster vaccination. The CDR3 protein is CSVALPLTDTQYF. CDR3 DNA sequence: TGCAGCGTTGCCCTACCCCTCACAGATACGCAGTATTTT.